The entry below gives a single T cell receptor beta chain sequence along with its context. Its antigen is unidentified. The data were obtained in a study of shared clonotypes between healthy human individuals. General study points: Sharing across a few donors was seen in 5% to 5.5% of naive CD4 clonotypes.

Assay execution proceeded at the deep level. The authors split each subset's genomic DNA evenly across several immunoSEQ plates. Each PCR replicate from the sorted subsets contained 200 to 250 ng DNA, which is around 30,000 T cell genomes. TCRdb's copy holds only in-frame clones and misses some; the assay was immunoSEQ multiplex PCR. The sample holds over 2 million clones, roughly 92% seen once. There are 15 residues in the CDR3. Germline lookup yields CDR1 MNHEY and CDR2 SMNVEV (reference sequence). Trimming took 4 bases from V and 7 from J, leaving 17 bases between them. This rearrangement joins TRBV27 to TRBJ2-1; D may correspond to TRBD1 or TRBD2 (6 bases each). The sample taken for sequencing was naive CD4+ T cells from PBMCs. Sample subset: CD45RA+ positively selected. This sequence was found in a young man in good health. Some clones in this sample may be carry-over from other donors' samples. This CDR3 reads CASSWVDRRGNEQFF. The CDR3 region has the DNA TGTGCCAGCAGTTGGGTAGACAGGAGGGGGAATGAGCAGTTCTTC.